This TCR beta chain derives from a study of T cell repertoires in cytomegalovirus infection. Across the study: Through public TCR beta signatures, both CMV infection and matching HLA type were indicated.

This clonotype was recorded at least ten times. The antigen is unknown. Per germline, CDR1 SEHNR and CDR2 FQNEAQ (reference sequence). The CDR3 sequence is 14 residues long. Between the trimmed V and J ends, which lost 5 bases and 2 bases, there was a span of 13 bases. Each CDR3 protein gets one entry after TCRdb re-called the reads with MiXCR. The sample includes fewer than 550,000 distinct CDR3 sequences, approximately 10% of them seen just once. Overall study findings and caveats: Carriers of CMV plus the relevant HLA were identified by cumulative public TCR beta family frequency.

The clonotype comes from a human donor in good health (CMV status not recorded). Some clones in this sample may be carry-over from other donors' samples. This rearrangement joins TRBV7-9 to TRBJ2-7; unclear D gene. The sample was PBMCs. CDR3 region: CASSPLDMAYEQYF. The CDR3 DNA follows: TGTGCCAGCAGCCCGTTAGACATGGCCTACGAGCAGTACTTC.